This entry lists 2 T cell receptor beta chains sequenced from one sample in a study of T-cell reconstitution after alpha-beta-depleted transplantation in children. Unique molecular identifiers featured in how the TCRbeta library was prepared. A single record per CDR3 protein comes from TCRdb applying MiXCR to the PCR reads. The table has some 300,000 distinct CDR3 sequences, around 10% seen once. This sample comprised PBMCs from the stem cell graft donor, obtained from the stem cell graft. The receptors come from a human donor who donated a stem cell graft to a child with acute lymphoblastic leukemia.

This clonotype was counted only a few times. The rearrangement links TRBV7-9 to TRBJ2-1; no definite D call. CDR3 length: 15 residues. Germline CDR1 SEHNR, CDR2 FQNEAQ (reference sequence). Trimming pared 2 bases from V and 0 bases from J, leaving 8 bases between. The CDR3 region is CASSLNGLSYNEQFF. The CDR3 DNA sequence: TGTGCCAGCAGCTTAAATGGGCTCTCCTACAATGAGCAGTTCTTC. Combining the CDR3 with reference TRBV7-9 and TRBJ2-1 gives the whole variable domain DTGVSQNPRHKITKRGQNVTFRCDPISEHNRLYWYRQTLGQGPEFLTYFQNEAQLEKSRLLSDRFSAERPKGSFSTLEIQRTEQGDSAMYLCASSLNGLSYNEQFFGPGTRLTVL.

This clonotype has more than one count but fewer than ten. This rearrangement joins TRBV18 to TRBJ2-1; 10 positions agree with TRBD1. Germline CDR1 reads KGHSH; CDR2 reads LQKENI. V trimming: 1 base; J trimming: 9 bases; junction bases outside the gene matches: 6. The CDR3 spans 15 residues. CDR3 residues: CASSPRQGAKGEQFF. For the CDR3, the DNA is TGTGCCAGCTCACCACGACAGGGGGCGAAGGGTGAGCAGTTCTTC.